The 12 T cell receptor beta chains below all came from one sample that was sequenced in a study of regulatory T cells in long-lasting Graves disease (dated by TCRdb to 2020 to 2022). The library came from multiplex PCR. Sequencing used an Illumina HiSeq 4000. iRepertoire HTBI primers and Arm-PCR amplification of CDR3 regions were used to construct TCR beta libraries. TCRdb itself trimmed the public reads at Q25 with fastp, ran MiXCR and retained productive beta chains. Every CDR3 protein is listed once, alongside the most common genes and DNA of its rows. The sample table lists fewer than 400,000 distinct CDR3 sequences, approximately 20% of them with a count of one. The ten largest make up about two fifths of the sample. The time point label, read with the paper, signifies: newly diagnosed GD, antithyroid drugs for less than 3 months. For both TCR sequencing and RNA sequencing, RNA was extracted from PBMCs using TRIzol.

The specimen was peripheral blood mononuclear cells (PBMCs), collected at new diagnosis, from a patient treated with antithyroid drugs. These receptors all come from a female donor with Graves disease.

At least ten counts were recorded for this clonotype. This chain uses TRBV6-1 with TRBJ2-3, with a possible D match to TRBD1 (6 bases). The ends were cut back, 4 bases at V and 10 bases at J, with 12 bases in the middle. Germline V gives CDR1 MNHNS, CDR2 SASEGT. The CDR3 has 12 residues. The CDR3 bases are TGTGCCAGCAGTGCCACAGGGTTCGCGCAGTATTTT. It is translated as CASSATGFAQYF.

This clonotype was seen at least ten times. This chain joins TRBV2 and TRBJ2-7; no reliable D call. CDR3 size: 15 residues. Trimming cost V 1 base and J 0 bases, with 10 bases left between them. Looked up from germline, CDR1 is SNHLY and CDR2 is FYNNEI. The CDR3 spells CASSEGGAVSYEQYF. In DNA form, the CDR3 reads TGTGCCAGCAGTGAAGGCGGTGCCGTCTCCTACGAGCAGTACTTC. The full variable domain, rest sourced from reference TRBV2 and TRBJ2-7, is EPEVTQTPSHQVTQMGQEVILRCVPISNHLYFYWYRQILGQKVEFLVSFYNNEISEKSEIFDDQFSVERPDGSNFTLKIRSTKLEDSAMYFCASSEGGAVSYEQYFGPGTRLTVT.

This clonotype has at least ten counts. The chain links TRBV12-3 or TRBV12-4 to TRBJ2-1; D might be TRBD2 (6 bases). The germline V and J ends were trimmed by 5 bases and 7 bases, with 18 bases remaining between them. The CDR3 is 15 residues long. The chain's CDR3 is CASSVRGIGRNEQFF. Written as DNA, the CDR3 is TGTGCCAGCAGTGTGCGGGGAATAGGCCGGAATGAGCAGTTCTTC.

This clonotype was found a few times. The chain links TRBV5-1 to TRBJ1-5, with D unresolved. V was trimmed by 7 bases and J by 0 bases, leaving 14 bases between them. This CDR3 is 15 amino acids long. From germline, CDR1 is SGHRS and CDR2 YFSETQ. CDR3 DNA sequence: TGCGCCAGCTGCCTTCTGTGGGATAGCAATCAGCCCCAGCATTTT. Protein: CASCLLWDSNQPQHF.

In DNA form, the CDR3 reads TGTGCCAGTAGTATACGGGCCTTCTCCTACGAGCAGTACTTC. Its translation is CASSIRAFSYEQYF. This sequence joins TRBV19 and TRBJ2-7; D gene uncertain. Deletions cut 2 bases from V and 0 bases from J, with 8 bases between. CDR3 size: 14 residues. Germline-derived CDR1 and CDR2 are LNHDA and SQIVND (reference sequence).

Many counts were recorded for this clonotype. The rearrangement links TRBV3-1 to TRBJ2-1, with a weak D call TRBD2 (6 bases). From germline, CDR1 is LGHDT and CDR2 YNNKEL (reference sequence). The length of the CDR3 is 18 residues. Trimming took off 0 bases at V and 6 bases at J, with 21 bases between the two ends. The CDR3 bases are TGTGCCAGCAGCCAAGATCCGATCAGGCGGGATACAGGCAATGAGCAGTTCTTC. This sequence encodes CASSQDPIRRDTGNEQFF.

This clonotype was counted at least ten times. This chain links TRBV27 with TRBJ2-7; D might be TRBD1 (6 bases). Germline V gene sequence: CDR1 MNHEY, CDR2 SMNVEV (reference sequence). V was shortened by 3 bases and J by 0 bases, with 12 bases between the two germline ends. CDR3 length: 15 amino acids. In nucleotides, the CDR3 is TGTGCCAGCAGTTTGAAGGGGGTCGGCTCCTACGAGCAGTACTTC. Translating it yields CASSLKGVGSYEQYF.

This clonotype was counted many times. The chain joins TRBV28 to TRBJ2-7; tentatively, D is TRBD1 (6 bases). The CDR3 runs 15 residues. V was pared by 7 bases and J by 2 bases, with 18 bases between. Germline V gives CDR1 MDHEN, CDR2 SYDVKM. The DNA of the CDR3 is TGTGCCAGCACCCCCCCGGCGGACAGACCCTACGAGCAGTACTTC. Its protein product is CASTPPADRPYEQYF. Together with reference TRBV28 and TRBJ2-7, the CDR3 gives the full variable domain: DVKVTQSSRYLVKRTGEKVFLECVQDMDHENMFWYRQDPGLGLRLIYFSYDVKMKEKGDIPEGYSVSREKKERFSLILESASTNQTSMYLCASTPPADRPYEQYFGPGTRLTVT.

This clonotype was observed at least ten times. This CDR3 is CASTDSYNEQFF. CDR3 sequence (DNA): TGTGCCAGCACAGACAGCTACAATGAGCAGTTCTTC. The rearrangement links TRBV7-2 to TRBJ2-1, with D possibly matching TRBD1 (5 bases). Trimming shortened V by 7 bases and J by 3 bases, and 7 bases separated the two germline ends. Germline CDR1 reads SGHTA; CDR2 reads FQGNSA. CDR3 size: 12 residues.

A word on this clonotype: A far larger clone lies a single base away; this is likely a read error. The J gene is TRBJ2-1, the V gene TRBV24-1, with D tentatively TRBD2 (6 bases). The J call could be wrong; TRBJ2-5 is a better fit for the DNA end. Germline CDR1 and CDR2: KGHDR and SFDVKD. The CDR3 has 15 residues. The DNA for the CDR3 is TGTGCCACCAGTGACGCGGGACCAGATAAAGAGGCCCAGTACTTC. It translates to CATSDAGPDKEAQYF.

Ten or more counts support this clonotype. The rearrangement joins TRBV27 to TRBJ2-3; D gene uncertain. This CDR3 is 14 amino acids long. With 2 bases removed from V and 4 bases from J, the gap between germline ends came to 10 bases. The germline CDR1 and CDR2 sequences are MNHEY and SMNVEV (reference sequence). As DNA, the CDR3 is TGTGCCAGCAGTTTAGAGGATGGAGCAGATACGCAGTATTTT. Translated: CASSLEDGADTQYF.

This clonotype was seen many times. The V call is TRBV9, the J call TRBJ2-3; 7 bases fit TRBD2. With 3 bases clipped from V and 2 bases from J, the junction kept 0 bases outside the gene matches. This CDR3 comprises 13 residues. The germline CDR1 and CDR2 sequences are SGDLS and YYNGEE. The chain's CDR3 is CASSERDTDTQYF. In DNA form, the CDR3 reads TGTGCCAGCAGCGAGCGGGACACAGATACGCAGTATTTT.